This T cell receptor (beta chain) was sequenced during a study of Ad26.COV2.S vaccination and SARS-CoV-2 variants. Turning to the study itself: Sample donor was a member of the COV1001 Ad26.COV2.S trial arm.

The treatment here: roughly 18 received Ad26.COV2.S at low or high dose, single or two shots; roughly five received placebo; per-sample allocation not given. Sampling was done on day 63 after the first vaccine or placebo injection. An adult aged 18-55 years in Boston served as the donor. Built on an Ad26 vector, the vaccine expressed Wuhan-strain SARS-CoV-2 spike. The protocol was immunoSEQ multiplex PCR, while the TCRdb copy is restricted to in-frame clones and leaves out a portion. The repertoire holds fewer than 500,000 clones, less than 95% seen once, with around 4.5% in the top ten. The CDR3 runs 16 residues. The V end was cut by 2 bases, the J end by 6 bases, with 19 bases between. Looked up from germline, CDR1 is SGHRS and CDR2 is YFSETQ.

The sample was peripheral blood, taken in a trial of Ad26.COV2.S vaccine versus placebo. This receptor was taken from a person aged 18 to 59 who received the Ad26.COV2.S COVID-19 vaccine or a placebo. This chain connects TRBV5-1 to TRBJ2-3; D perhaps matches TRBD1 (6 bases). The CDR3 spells CASSFGLPQGGDTQYF. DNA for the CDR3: TGCGCCAGCAGCTTCGGACTCCCACAGGGTGGGGATACGCAGTATTTT. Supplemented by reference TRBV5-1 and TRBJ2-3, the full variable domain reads KAGVTQTPRYLIKTRGQQVTLSCSPISGHRSVSWYQQTPGQGLQFLFEYFSETQRNKGNFPGRFSGRQFSNSRSEMNVSTLELGDSALYLCASSFGLPQGGDTQYFGPGTRLTVL.